The entry below gives a single T cell receptor (beta chain) sequence along with its context. The data are from a study of blood T cell repertoires in COVID-19. This CDR3 is built from 15 residues. CDR1 is LNHDA, CDR2 SQIVND, per germline (reference sequence). Trimming removed 7 bases from V and 0 bases from J; junction bases left unmatched: 2. Profiled with immunoSEQ multiplex PCR; TCRdb holds only in-frame clones, not every one. The sample consists of hundreds of thousands of clones, roughly 89% of them appearing once. This clonotype originated in a woman between 40 and 50 years old who had recovered from COVID-19. Specimen: PBMCs or T cells enriched from blood (not recorded which). The chain couples TRBV19 to TRBJ2-6, with 8 bases lining up with TRBD1. The CDR3 bases are TGTGCCAGTACCGACAGGGGCTCTGGGGCCAACGTCCTGACTTTC. Encoded protein: CASTDRGSGANVLTF.